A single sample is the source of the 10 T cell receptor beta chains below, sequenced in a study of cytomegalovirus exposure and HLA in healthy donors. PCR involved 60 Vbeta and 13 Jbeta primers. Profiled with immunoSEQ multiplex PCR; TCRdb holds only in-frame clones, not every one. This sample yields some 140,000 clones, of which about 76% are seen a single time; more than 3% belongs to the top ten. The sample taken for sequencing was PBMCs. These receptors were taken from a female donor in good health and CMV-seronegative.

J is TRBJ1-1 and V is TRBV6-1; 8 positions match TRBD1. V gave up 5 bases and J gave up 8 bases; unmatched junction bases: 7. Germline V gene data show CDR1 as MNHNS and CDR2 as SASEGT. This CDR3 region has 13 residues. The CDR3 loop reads CASSPGQGREAFF. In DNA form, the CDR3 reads TGTGCCAGCAGTCCCGGACAGGGTAGGGAAGCTTTCTTT.

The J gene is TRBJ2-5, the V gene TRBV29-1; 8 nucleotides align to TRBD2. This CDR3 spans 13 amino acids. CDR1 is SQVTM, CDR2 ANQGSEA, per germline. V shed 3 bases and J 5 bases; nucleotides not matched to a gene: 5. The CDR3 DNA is TGCAGCGTTGAGAGAATAGCGGGGGAGACCCAGTACTTC. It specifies CSVERIAGETQYF. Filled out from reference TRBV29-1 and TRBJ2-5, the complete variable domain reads SAVISQKPSRDICQRGTSLTIQCQVDSQVTMMFWYRQQPGQSLTLIATANQGSEATYESGFVIDKFPISRPNLTFSTLTVSNMSPEDSSIYLCSVERIAGETQYFGPGTRLLVL.

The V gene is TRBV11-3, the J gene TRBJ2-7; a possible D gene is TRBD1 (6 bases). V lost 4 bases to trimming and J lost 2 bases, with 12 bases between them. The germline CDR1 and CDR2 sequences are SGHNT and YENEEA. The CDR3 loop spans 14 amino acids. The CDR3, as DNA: TGTGCCAGCAGCTCGACAGGTATCGCCTACGAGCAGTACTTC. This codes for CASSSTGIAYEQYF. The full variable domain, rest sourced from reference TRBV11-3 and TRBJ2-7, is EAGVVQSPRYKIIEKKQPVAFWCNPISGHNTLYWYLQNLGQGPELLIRYENEEAVDDSQLPKDRFSAERLKGVDSTLKIQPAELGDSAVYLCASSSTGIAYEQYFGPGTRLTVT.

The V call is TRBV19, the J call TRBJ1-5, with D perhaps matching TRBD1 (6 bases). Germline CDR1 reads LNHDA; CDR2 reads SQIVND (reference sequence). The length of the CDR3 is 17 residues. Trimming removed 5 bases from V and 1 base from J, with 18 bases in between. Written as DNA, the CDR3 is TGTGCCAGTAGTTCGGACAACAGGGAGGGGAGCAATCAGCCCCAGCATTTT. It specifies CASSSDNREGSNQPQHF.

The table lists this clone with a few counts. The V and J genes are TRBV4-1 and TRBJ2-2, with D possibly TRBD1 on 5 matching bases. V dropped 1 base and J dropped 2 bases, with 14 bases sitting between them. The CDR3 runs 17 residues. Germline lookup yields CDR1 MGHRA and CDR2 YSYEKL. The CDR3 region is CASSQGLRGPNTGELFF. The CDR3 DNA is TGCGCCAGCAGCCAAGGCTTAAGGGGCCCTAACACCGGGGAGCTGTTTTTT.

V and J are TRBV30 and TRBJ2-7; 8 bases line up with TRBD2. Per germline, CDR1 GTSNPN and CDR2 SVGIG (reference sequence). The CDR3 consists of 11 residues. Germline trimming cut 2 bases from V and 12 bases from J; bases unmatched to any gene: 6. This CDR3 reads CAWSFGRALYF. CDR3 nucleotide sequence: TGTGCCTGGAGTTTCGGGAGGGCCTTGTACTTC.

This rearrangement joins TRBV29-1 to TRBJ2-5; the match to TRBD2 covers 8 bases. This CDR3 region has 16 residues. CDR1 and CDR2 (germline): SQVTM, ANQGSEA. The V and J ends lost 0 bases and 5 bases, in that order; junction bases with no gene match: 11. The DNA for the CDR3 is TGCAGCGTTGAAGAAAGGTGGAGCGGGAGTGGGGAGACCCAGTACTTC. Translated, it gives CSVEERWSGSGETQYF.

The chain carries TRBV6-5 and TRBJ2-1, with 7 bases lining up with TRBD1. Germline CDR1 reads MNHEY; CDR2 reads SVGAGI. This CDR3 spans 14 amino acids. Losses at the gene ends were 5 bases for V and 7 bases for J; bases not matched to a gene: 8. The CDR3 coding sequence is TGTGCCAGCAGTAGGAAACAGGGGTTTAATGAGCAGTTCTTC. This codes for CASSRKQGFNEQFF.

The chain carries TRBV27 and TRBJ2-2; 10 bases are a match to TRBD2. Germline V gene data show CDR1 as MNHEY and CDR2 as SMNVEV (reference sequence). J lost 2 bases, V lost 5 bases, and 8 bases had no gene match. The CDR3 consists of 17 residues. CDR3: CASSRTSGTHNTGELFF. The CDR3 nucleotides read TGTGCCAGCAGTCGGACTAGCGGCACTCACAACACCGGGGAGCTGTTTTTT.

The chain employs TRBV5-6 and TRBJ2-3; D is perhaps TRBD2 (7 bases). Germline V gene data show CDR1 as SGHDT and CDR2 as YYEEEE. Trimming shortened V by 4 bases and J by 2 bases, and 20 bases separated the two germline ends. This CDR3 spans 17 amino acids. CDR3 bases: TGTGCCAGCAGCCCAGAGGCGGGGGCACCAATCACAGATACGCAGTATTTT. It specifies CASSPEAGAPITDTQYF.